This T cell receptor (beta chain) was observed in a study of OX40 agonist ivuxolimab in advanced cancers. For the study at large: Prior checkpoint blockade (anti-PD-1, anti-PD-L1 or anti-CTLA-4) was permitted; approximately 40% had it.

Sequencing was performed with immunoSEQ multiplex PCR; in TCRdb, only in-frame clones are kept and a portion is missing. The sample records about 58,000 clones, roughly nine tenths being singletons. Trimming removed 5 bases from V and 10 bases from J; junction bases left unmatched: 11. The length of the CDR3 is 14 residues. Per germline, CDR1 MNHNY and CDR2 SVGAGI (reference sequence). Here the sequenced sample was CD4+ or CD8+ T cells sorted from blood, taken in a trial of the OX40 agonist ivuxolimab. The clonotype comes from an adult with an advanced solid tumor such as melanoma, head and neck, liver or kidney cancer. The V call is TRBV6-6, the J call TRBJ2-1; 7 bases are shared with TRBD2. CDR3 region: CASSSPGKRGEQFF. The CDR3, as DNA: TGTGCCAGCAGTAGCCCGGGGAAGCGGGGCGAGCAGTTCTTC.